The 21 T cell receptor beta chains listed next were all sequenced from one sample in a study of T cell changes during pregnancy in multiple sclerosis. Sequencing was performed with immunoSEQ multiplex PCR; in TCRdb, only in-frame clones are kept and a portion is missing. The data contain 30,000 or so clones, roughly 91% of them singletons. Sequences were derived from CD4+ T cells from peripheral blood mononuclear cells, sampled after pregnancy. The receptor source for this set is a female donor with multiple sclerosis, enrolled in a pregnancy study.

This clone was observed a handful of times. V and J are TRBV7-2 and TRBJ1-2; D unclear. This CDR3 is built from 12 residues. CDR1 is SGHTA and CDR2 is FQGNSA in the germline V gene. The V and J ends lost 3 bases and 5 bases respectively, with 7 bases between them. The CDR3 DNA reads as TGTGCCAGCAGCTTCACGCTATATGGCTACACCTTC. Protein sequence: CASSFTLYGYTF.

This chain connects TRBV4-2 to TRBJ1-5, with D perhaps TRBD1 (5 bases). Trimming took 1 base from V and 7 from J, leaving 14 bases between them. Germline V CDR1 and CDR2: LGHNA, YNFKEQ. The CDR3 covers 15 residues. The CDR3 loop is CASSQGQGRGQPQHF. The CDR3 coding sequence is TGTGCCAGCAGCCAAGGTCAGGGTAGGGGACAGCCCCAGCATTTT.

The chain has TRBV18 and TRBJ2-2, with a possible D match to TRBD2 (5 bases). This CDR3 contains 15 residues. Germline CDR1 and CDR2: KGHSH and LQKENI. Between the trimmed V and J ends, which lost 1 base and 4 bases, there was a span of 10 bases. CDR3 sequence reads: CASSPLLGLTGELFF. CDR3 DNA: TGTGCCAGCTCACCACTCCTCGGACTCACCGGGGAGCTGTTTTTT.

CDR3 DNA: TGTGCCAGCAGCTCGGCGGGAAACTATGGCTACACCTTC. Its translation: CASSSAGNYGYTF. V gene TRBV7-6 combines with J gene TRBJ1-2; no firm D call. V was clipped by 4 bases and J by 2 bases, with 8 bases between them. CDR3 length: 13 residues. Germline CDR1 is SGHVS and CDR2 is FNYEAQ.

This clone was counted once. Written as DNA, the CDR3 is TGTGCCAGCGCTCAAGAGGAGACCCAGTACTTC. It yields the protein CASAQEETQYF. The rearrangement uses TRBV2 and TRBJ2-5, with D unresolved. The CDR3 contains 11 residues. The V end lost 8 bases, the J end lost 5 bases, and 9 bases lay between the germline ends. CDR1 SNHLY and CDR2 FYNNEI come from the germline V gene.

This chain links TRBV10-2 with TRBJ1-1; TRBD1 matches 12 bases. From germline, CDR1 is WSHSY and CDR2 SAAADI. Trimming removed 4 bases from V and 6 bases from J; junction bases left unmatched: 6. This CDR3 is 15 amino acids long. The CDR3 is CASSGPGQGAPEAFF. The CDR3, as DNA: TGCGCCAGCAGTGGCCCGGGACAGGGGGCCCCTGAAGCTTTCTTT.

The J gene is TRBJ1-6, the V gene TRBV2; no clear D gene. With 8 bases removed from V and 8 bases from J, the gap between germline ends came to 19 bases. CDR3 size: 15 residues. Germline lookup yields CDR1 SNHLY and CDR2 FYNNEI. CDR3 region: CASSREVKQHSPLHF. CDR3 nucleotide sequence: TGTGCCAGCTCGAGGGAGGTTAAGCAGCATTCACCCCTCCACTTT.

This chain uses TRBV7-9 with TRBJ2-3, with 9 bases lining up with TRBD2. CDR3 length: 17 amino acids. Germline CDR1 reads SEHNR; CDR2 reads FQNEAQ (reference sequence). V lost 5 bases to trimming and J lost 6 bases; unmatched junction nucleotides: 15. This CDR3 is CASSVHLAGAPRDTQYF. The CDR3 DNA reads as TGTGCCAGCAGCGTCCATTTAGCGGGGGCCCCTCGGGATACGCAGTATTTT.

The CDR3 loop reads CASSVGLAGGQETQYF. The DNA for the CDR3 is TGTGCCAGCAGCGTAGGGCTAGCGGGGGGACAAGAGACCCAGTACTTC. The chain combines TRBV9 with TRBJ2-5, with TRBD2 identical over 11 bases. The J segment lost 2 bases and the V segment lost 0 bases, leaving 3 bases of the junction unmatched. CDR1 SGDLS and CDR2 YYNGEE come from the germline V gene. The length of the CDR3 is 16 residues.

This rearrangement joins TRBV27 to TRBJ1-2; D is possibly TRBD1 (5 bases). Per the germline V gene, CDR1 is MNHEY and CDR2 is SMNVEV (reference sequence). Trimming cost V 8 bases and J 4 bases, with 14 bases left between them. CDR3 length: 13 residues. The CDR3 bases are TGTGCCAGCTCCCCAGGGTCCTCCTATGGCTACACCTTC. Encoded protein: CASSPGSSYGYTF.

The chain combines TRBV6-1 with TRBJ2-3, with TRBD2 matching over 7 bases. Trimming took 2 bases from V and 3 from J; bases not matched to a gene: 5. Germline values: CDR1 MNHNS, CDR2 SASEGT. The CDR3 runs to 15 residues. The CDR3 DNA sequence: TGTGCCAGCAGTGAACCGGGCGGGAGTACAGATACGCAGTATTTT. Residues: CASSEPGGSTDTQYF.

This rearrangement joins TRBV5-1 to TRBJ1-1; no definite D call. Germline values: CDR1 SGHRS, CDR2 YFSETQ. Trimming stripped 4 bases from V and 1 base from J, with 17 bases between. The CDR3 contains 16 residues. The DNA of the CDR3 is TGCGCCAGCAGCGATCGAGGAGTTACGCGGAACACTGAAGCTTTCTTT. Protein product: CASSDRGVTRNTEAFF.

The chain combines TRBV5-5 with TRBJ1-2; D may be TRBD1 (5 bases). V lost 4 bases and J lost 4, with 20 bases in between. CDR3 length: 16 amino acids. CDR1 and CDR2 (germline): SGHKS, YYEKEE (reference sequence). The CDR3 loop is CASSLTRDGGAYGYTF. The CDR3 DNA reads as TGTGCCAGCAGCCTTACTAGGGACGGAGGGGCCTATGGCTACACCTTC.

The chain is built from TRBV5-1 and TRBJ2-7, with 7 bases lining up with TRBD1. The germline CDR1 and CDR2 sequences are SGHRS and YFSETQ. V shed 3 bases, J shed 4 bases, and the junction held 7 bases outside the gene matches. The CDR3 extends over 14 amino acids. The DNA for the CDR3 is TGCGCCAGCAGCTCACAGGGGCTCCCGTACGAGCAGTACTTC. Translating it yields CASSSQGLPYEQYF.

The chain is built from TRBV27 and TRBJ2-1; 12 positions match TRBD1. Trimming took 2 bases from V and 5 from J; bases not matched to a gene: 1. This CDR3 is built from 15 residues. Germline-derived CDR1 and CDR2 are MNHEY and SMNVEV (reference sequence). CDR3 DNA sequence: TGTGCCAGCAGTTTAAGGGACAGGGGGCACAATGAGCAGTTCTTC. Its protein is CASSLRDRGHNEQFF.

The chain joins TRBV5-1 to TRBJ1-3; the D is unclear. CDR3 length: 13 amino acids. Germline CDR1 SGHRS, CDR2 YFSETQ. Deletions cut 4 bases from V and 3 bases from J, with 8 bases between. CDR3 nucleotides: TGCGCCAGCAGCATGGACGGTGGAAACACCATATATTTT. Its translation is CASSMDGGNTIYF.

J is TRBJ1-5 and V is TRBV4-1; D not certain. V lost 0 bases to trimming and J lost 5 bases, with 14 bases between them. The CDR3 contains 16 residues. The germline gives CDR1 MGHRA, CDR2 YSYEKL. For the CDR3, the DNA is TGCGCCAGCAGCCAAGAGGCAGCGGGCGTACATCAGCCCCAGCATTTT. The encoded protein is CASSQEAAGVHQPQHF.

The CDR3 DNA is TGTGCTAGTGGTTTTAACTACGAGCAGTACTTC. As protein: CASGFNYEQYF. The chain recombines TRBV12-5 with TRBJ2-7; D is uncertain. CDR1 LGHNT and CDR2 FRNRAP come from the germline V gene. This CDR3 spans 11 amino acids. V shed 3 bases and J shed 3 bases, with 3 bases lying between them.

CDR3 in amino acids: CASSELTGAVFTDTQYF. CDR3 nucleotides: TGTGCCAGCAGTGAATTGACAGGGGCGGTTTTTACAGATACGCAGTATTTT. This chain links TRBV25-1 with TRBJ2-3; 8 nucleotides agree with TRBD1. The CDR3 loop spans 17 amino acids. The J segment lost 3 bases and the V segment lost 1 base, leaving 9 bases of the junction unmatched. Germline V gene lookup returns CDR1 MGHDK and CDR2 SYGVNS.

The rearrangement joins TRBV7-9 to TRBJ2-7; 9 bases align to TRBD1. This CDR3 comprises 14 residues. From germline, CDR1 is SEHNR and CDR2 FQNEAQ (reference sequence). The V segment lost 3 bases and the J segment 6 bases; nucleotides outside the gene matches: 6. Written as DNA, the CDR3 is TGTGCCAGCAGCTTCAACAGGGGGCCGAGCGAGCAGTACTTC. Encoded protein: CASSFNRGPSEQYF. Drawing the rest from reference TRBV7-9 and TRBJ2-7, the complete variable domain is DTGVSQNPRHKITKRGQNVTFRCDPISEHNRLYWYRQTLGQGPEFLTYFQNEAQLEKSRLLSDRFSAERPKGSFSTLEIQRTEQGDSAMYLCASSFNRGPSEQYFGPGTRLTVT.

The chain has TRBV5-6 and TRBJ1-2; TRBD1 agrees at 7 bases. Looked up from germline, CDR1 is SGHDT and CDR2 is YYEEEE. After removal of 8 bases from V and 5 bases from J, the junction contained 12 bases not matched to a gene. CDR3 length: 14 amino acids. As DNA, the CDR3 is TGTGCCAGGAGAAGGACAGGAGAAAATTATGGCTACACCTTC. Protein sequence: CARRRTGENYGYTF.